This T cell receptor (beta chain) comes out of a study of blood T cell repertoires in COVID-19. The data were produced by immunoSEQ multiplex PCR, yet TCRdb's version contains in-frame clones alone and is incomplete. The table shows around 230,000 clones, with roughly 79% occurring only once. Germline V gene lookup returns CDR1 MNHEY and CDR2 SVGEGT. J gave up 2 bases and V 1 base, and 4 bases lay outside the gene matches. The CDR3 extends over 15 amino acids. This chain links TRBV6-2 or TRBV6-3 with TRBJ2-7, with TRBD2 identical over 8 bases. This clonotype was sampled from a man aged 35 to 55 who had recovered from COVID-19. Input material: PBMCs or T cells enriched from blood (not recorded which). CDR3 residues: CASSYYAGGTYEQYF. CDR3 bases: TGTGCCAGCAGTTACTATGCGGGAGGAACCTACGAGCAGTACTTC.